A single sample is the source of the 2 T cell receptor beta chains below, sequenced in a study of response to subunit inactivated influenza vaccine. From the RT-PCR reads, TCRdb called clonotypes with MiXCR, one entry per CDR3 protein. The repertoire holds a few hundred thousand distinct CDR3 sequences, with 12% as singletons. The sample was non-naive T cells sorted from PBMCs, taken around 15 days before vaccination. These receptors were collected from a man aged 45-60 years who received an inactivated influenza vaccine.

This clonotype was counted only a few times. This chain joins TRBV6-2 or TRBV6-3 and TRBJ2-7, with D possibly TRBD2 on 5 matching bases. The CDR3 is 16 residues long. Trimming removed 0 bases from V and 3 bases from J, with 15 bases in between. Germline V gives CDR1 MNHEY, CDR2 SVGEGT. In nucleotides, the CDR3 is TGTGCCAGCAGTTACTCTTTCACGGGATATAGCTACGAGCAGTACTTC. Residues: CASSYSFTGYSYEQYF.

The chain combines TRBV4-2 with TRBJ1-2, with a possible D match to TRBD1 (5 bases). V lost 2 bases, J lost 7 bases, and 11 bases lay in between. The CDR3 has 13 residues. CDR1 is LGHNA and CDR2 is YNFKEQ in the germline V gene. CDR3 region: CASSQPREGGYTF. The CDR3 nucleotides are TGTGCCAGCAGCCAACCCAGGGAGGGTGGCTACACCTTC.